The 20 T cell receptor beta chains below come from one sample, sequenced in a study of blood T cell repertoires in COVID-19. Data came from immunoSEQ multiplex PCR; TCRdb stores just in-frame clones and leaves some out. The data contain around 300,000 clones, roughly nine tenths of them singletons. What was sequenced was peripheral blood. The receptor source for this set is a woman between 40 and 50 years old who had recovered from COVID-19.

The CDR3 DNA is TGTGCCAGCAGGTACGGGACTTCAACTAATGAAAAACTGTTTTTT. Translation: CASRYGTSTNEKLFF. The chain links TRBV7-9 to TRBJ1-4; perhaps TRBD1 as D (5 bases). The CDR3 sequence is 15 residues long. Germline V gives CDR1 SEHNR, CDR2 FQNEAQ (reference sequence). Trimming removed 6 bases at V and 0 bases at J, with 11 bases between.

The chain links TRBV29-1 to TRBJ2-3; the match to TRBD1 covers 8 bases. CDR1 and CDR2 (germline): SQVTM, ANQGSEA. With V trimmed by 7 bases and J by 10 bases, 7 bases remained unmatched. The CDR3 loop spans 11 amino acids. Here the CDR3 DNA reads TGCAGCGGGACAGGGAGCAGTGCGCAGTATTTT. Encoded protein: CSGTGSSAQYF.

The chain links TRBV5-6 to TRBJ1-1, with D maybe TRBD1 (6 bases). The CDR3 runs 17 residues. V dropped 7 bases and J dropped 1 base, with 23 bases sitting between them. The germline gives CDR1 SGHDT, CDR2 YYEEEE. The CDR3 coding sequence is TGTGCCAGCTTCTGGGTACAGGGCCCAGGGACGAACACTGAAGCTTTCTTT. This gives the protein CASFWVQGPGTNTEAFF.

V gene TRBV19 combines with J gene TRBJ2-1; D unresolved. This CDR3 is 14 amino acids long. Between the trimmed V and J ends, which lost 4 bases and 8 bases, there was a span of 15 bases. Germline CDR1 reads LNHDA; CDR2 reads SQIVND (reference sequence). CDR3 amino acids: CASSSPTYPHEQFF. The CDR3 coding sequence is TGTGCCAGTAGTAGCCCTACCTACCCCCATGAGCAGTTCTTC.

There are a few counts of this clone. The genes are TRBV10-3 and TRBJ1-2, with 7 bases identical to TRBD1. The CDR3 consists of 14 residues. The ends lost 6 bases at V and 3 bases at J; junction bases unmatched: 7. Looked up from germline, CDR1 is ENHRY and CDR2 is SYGVKD. The CDR3 DNA reads TGTGCCATCAGGGGGAGAGGGGGCGACTATGGCTACACCTTC. Protein product: CAIRGRGGDYGYTF.

This clone has a handful of counts. The chain carries TRBV18 and TRBJ1-3; tentative D call: TRBD1 (5 bases). CDR1 is KGHSH and CDR2 is LQKENI in the germline V gene. V was shortened by 2 bases and J by 8 bases, with 13 bases between the two germline ends. The CDR3 is 14 residues long. As DNA, the CDR3 is TGTGCCAGCTCACCAATCGGGGGTAGAGACACCATATATTTT. It is translated as CASSPIGGRDTIYF.

The gene calls are TRBV4-1 and TRBJ2-7, with D tentatively TRBD2 (6 bases). The germline CDR1 and CDR2 sequences are MGHRA and YSYEKL. Trimming took off 1 base at V and 1 base at J, with 20 bases between the two ends. The CDR3 contains 18 residues. CDR3 DNA sequence: TGCGCCAGCAGCCAAGTTTACTCGGTTGGGACTTTTTCCTACGAGCAGTACTTC. It specifies CASSQVYSVGTFSYEQYF.

In nucleotides, the CDR3 is TGTGCCAGCAGTGAAACACAGGGGTTGGTTCAGCCCCAGCATTTT. Amino acids: CASSETQGLVQPQHF. V gene TRBV6-1 combines with J gene TRBJ1-5; 7 nucleotides line up with TRBD1. V was clipped by 2 bases and J by 6 bases; unmatched bases: 7. The CDR3 is made up of 15 amino acids. CDR1 is MNHNS and CDR2 is SASEGT in the germline V gene.

V and J are TRBV5-1 and TRBJ2-2, with TRBD1 matching over 10 bases. The V and J ends lost 5 bases and 6 bases, in that order; junction bases with no gene match: 7. CDR1 and CDR2 (germline): SGHRS, YFSETQ. CDR3 length: 15 residues. CDR3 sequence: CASSTGTGDSGELFF. The CDR3 DNA is TGCGCCAGCAGTACCGGGACAGGGGATTCCGGGGAGCTGTTTTTT.

This clone was seen a handful of times. The V gene is TRBV2, the J gene TRBJ1-4; 8 nucleotides agree with TRBD1. CDR3 length equals 14 residues. J was trimmed by 0 bases and V by 6 bases; bases with no gene match: 0. Germline lookup yields CDR1 SNHLY and CDR2 FYNNEI. CDR3: CASRDRATNEKLFF. The CDR3 DNA reads TGTGCCAGCAGGGACAGGGCAACTAATGAAAAACTGTTTTTT.

The chain carries TRBV20-1 and TRBJ2-5; 12 nucleotides match TRBD2. The V gene's germline CDR1 is DFQATT and CDR2 SNEGSKA (reference sequence). This CDR3 contains 15 residues. The V gene end was trimmed by 3 bases and the J gene end by 5 bases; junction bases not matched to a gene: 7. CDR3 coding DNA: TGCAGTGCTAGTGATGGACTAGCGGGATCGGAGACCCAGTACTTC. Residues: CSASDGLAGSETQYF.

This rearrangement joins TRBV28 to TRBJ2-1; TRBD1 might be the D (6 bases). The V end lost 9 bases, the J end lost 7 bases, and 19 bases lay between the germline ends. The CDR3 is 14 amino acids. Germline-derived CDR1 and CDR2 are MDHEN and SYDVKM. CDR3 nucleotides: TGTGCCAGTCAAGGGGGTGGGTTTGTGAATGAGCAGTTCTTC. This encodes CASQGGGFVNEQFF.

This clone was counted between two and nine times. The J gene is TRBJ2-1, the V gene TRBV2; D remains ambiguous. V was trimmed by 4 bases and J by 4 bases, leaving 5 bases between them. Germline V CDR1 and CDR2: SNHLY, FYNNEI. The CDR3 length is 12 residues. The CDR3 region has the DNA TGTGCCAGCAGTGGTCTTTACAATGAGCAGTTCTTC. Encoded protein: CASSGLYNEQFF.

The chain links TRBV7-2 to TRBJ2-7, with TRBD2 as a possible D gene (5 bases). Trimming cost V 6 bases and J 13 bases, with 19 bases left between them. This CDR3 is 12 amino acids long. CDR1 is SGHTA, CDR2 FQGNSA, per germline. The CDR3 nucleotides are TGTGCCAGCAGTTCAAATGGTCCGGGGAGCTACTTC. Amino acids: CASSSNGPGSYF.

The rearrangement links TRBV4-2 to TRBJ2-3; D not certain. Germline lookup yields CDR1 LGHNA and CDR2 YNFKEQ. V lost 4 bases and J lost 4, with 6 bases in between. The CDR3 consists of 12 residues. CDR3 DNA sequence: TGTGCCAGCAGCCTAGCCTCAGATACGCAGTATTTT. Protein product: CASSLASDTQYF.

The genes are TRBV7-9 and TRBJ2-3; weak D call: TRBD1 (5 bases). The germline V and J ends were trimmed by 5 bases and 4 bases, with 10 bases remaining between them. Germline CDR1 SEHNR, CDR2 FQNEAQ (reference sequence). The CDR3 sequence is 13 residues long. CDR3 coding DNA: TGTGCCAGCAGCGCAGGGTTCGCAGATACGCAGTATTTT. Translated, it gives CASSAGFADTQYF.

V gene TRBV18 combines with J gene TRBJ1-4; 8 positions agree with TRBD1. CDR3 size: 16 residues. Trimming removed 3 bases from V and 5 bases from J; junction bases left unmatched: 8. Germline V gene lookup returns CDR1 KGHSH and CDR2 LQKENI. CDR3 sequence (DNA): TGTGCCAGCTCACCCCCGGGACAGGCGAAAAATGAAAAACTGTTTTTT. Protein: CASSPPGQAKNEKLFF.

This clone was counted only a few times. This rearrangement joins TRBV7-9 to TRBJ1-1, with D unresolved. This CDR3 region has 14 residues. The germline CDR1 and CDR2 sequences are SEHNR and FQNEAQ (reference sequence). Between the trimmed V and J ends, which lost 1 base and 2 bases, there was a span of 8 bases. The CDR3 DNA is TGTGCCAGCAGCTTAGACGGGGATAACACTGAAGCTTTCTTT. It translates to CASSLDGDNTEAFF.

The chain employs TRBV19 and TRBJ2-1, with 10 bases aligning to TRBD2. J was trimmed by 7 bases and V by 8 bases; bases with no gene match: 8. The CDR3 runs to 14 residues. From germline, CDR1 is LNHDA and CDR2 SQIVND (reference sequence). Here the CDR3 reads CASRLAGSWNEQFF. The CDR3 DNA reads as TGTGCCAGTCGACTAGCGGGTTCGTGGAATGAGCAGTTCTTC.

This chain uses TRBV28 with TRBJ1-6, with D tentatively TRBD1 (5 bases). This CDR3 spans 13 amino acids. V was shortened by 7 bases and J by 8 bases, with 12 bases between the two germline ends. Germline loops: CDR1 MDHEN, CDR2 SYDVKM. The chain's CDR3 is CASMQGLDSPLHF. The CDR3 coding sequence is TGTGCCAGCATGCAGGGTTTGGATTCACCCCTCCACTTT.